This T cell receptor (beta chain) originates from a study of cytomegalovirus exposure and HLA in healthy donors. Study outcomes and limitations: Upon later analysis, TCR association rates were observed to vary by HLA locus, being highest for DRB1 and lowest for HLA-C.

As for this clone: The target antigen is unknown.

The CDR3 is 15 residues long. Germline V CDR1 and CDR2: SGHAT, FQNNGV. The germline V and J ends were trimmed by 0 bases and 4 bases, with 12 bases remaining between them. Primers: 60 Vbeta forward and 13 Jbeta reverse. Sequenced by immunoSEQ multiplex PCR; TCRdb stores in-frame clones only, minus some. The repertoire holds 95,000 to 150,000 clones, less than 90% seen once, with 20% in the top ten. The TCR comes from a man aged 18 to 29 in good health and CMV-seropositive. Sequencing was carried out using PBMCs. V and J are TRBV11-2 and TRBJ1-1; D uncertain. The CDR3 is CASSLDAAVGTEAFF. The CDR3, as DNA: TGTGCCAGCAGCTTAGACGCTGCGGTGGGCACTGAAGCTTTCTTT.